The sequence of this TCR beta chain was determined in a study of OX40 agonist ivuxolimab in advanced cancers. Study overall: The study treated patients with ivuxolimab, an agonistic anti-OX40 (CD134) antibody. Study outcomes and limitations: With doses of 0.1 to 3.0 mg/kg, CD4+ and CD8+ blood T cells had undergone clonal expansion by week 6. Also showing low normalized T-cell clonal expansion were some of the nonresponders. Still undetermined is the antigen specificity of the expanded peripheral T cells.

Assay used: immunoSEQ multiplex PCR; TCRdb lists only in-frame clones, some missing. The data show about 60,000 clones, around 87% seen once. For this clone: Its matching antigen is unknown.

The CDR3 is 13 residues long. With 4 bases removed from V and 5 bases from J, the gap between germline ends came to 12 bases. CDR1 SGHNT and CDR2 YYREEE come from the germline V gene (reference sequence). The chain joins TRBV5-4 to TRBJ2-5; D unclear. The clonotype comes from an adult with an advanced solid tumor such as melanoma, head and neck, liver or kidney cancer. This material consisted of CD4+ or CD8+ T cells sorted from blood, taken in a trial of the OX40 agonist ivuxolimab. The DNA for the CDR3 is TGTGCCAGCAGCCCTGGTGGTCAGGAGACCCAGTACTTC. Translated, it gives CASSPGGQETQYF.